In its sample, the clone carrying this T cell receptor beta chain was seen a few times. Its target is not known. This entry comes from a study of identical twins. Whole-study results and caveats: Invariant cells of the MAIT and iNKT types might have partly distorted the zero-insertion analyses. A cross-sectional statistical analysis, not follow-up of the same donors, supported the conclusions. Twin-shared out-of-frame alpha sequences showed excess low generation probability.

TCRdb recomputed calls from the 5' RACE reads with MiXCR, one row per CDR3 protein. The table includes 1.5 million to 2 million distinct CDR3 sequences, around a third detected once. CDR1 is SEHNR and CDR2 is FQNEAQ in the germline V gene (reference sequence). V was trimmed by 5 bases and J by 10 bases, leaving 18 bases between them. This CDR3 contains 14 residues. Everyone who gave samples was a healthy Caucasian. The genes are TRBV7-9 and TRBJ2-1; D unresolved. The sample was cord blood. The receptor comes from a newborn girl in good health. As DNA, the CDR3 is TGTGCCAGCAGCGGACCCGTCCTGGCTGGGGAGCAGTTCTTC. Amino acid sequence: CASSGPVLAGEQFF.